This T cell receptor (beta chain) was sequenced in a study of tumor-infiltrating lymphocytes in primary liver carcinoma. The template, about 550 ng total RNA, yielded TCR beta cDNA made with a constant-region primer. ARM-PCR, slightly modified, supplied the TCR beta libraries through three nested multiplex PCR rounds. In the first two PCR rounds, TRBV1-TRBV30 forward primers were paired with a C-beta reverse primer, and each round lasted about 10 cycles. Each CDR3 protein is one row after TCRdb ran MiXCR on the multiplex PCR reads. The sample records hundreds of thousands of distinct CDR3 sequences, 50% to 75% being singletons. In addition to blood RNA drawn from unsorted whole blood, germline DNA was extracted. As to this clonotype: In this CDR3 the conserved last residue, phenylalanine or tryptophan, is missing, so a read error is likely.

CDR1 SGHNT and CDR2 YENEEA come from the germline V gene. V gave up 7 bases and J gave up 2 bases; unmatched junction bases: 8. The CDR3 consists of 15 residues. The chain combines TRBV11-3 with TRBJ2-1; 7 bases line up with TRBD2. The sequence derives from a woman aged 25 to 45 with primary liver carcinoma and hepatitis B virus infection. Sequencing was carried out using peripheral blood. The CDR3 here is CASNLSGRAYNEQFL. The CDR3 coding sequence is TGTGCCAGCAACCTTAGTGGGAGGGCCTACAATGAGCAGTTCTTA.